This is a list of T cell receptor beta chains from one sample in a study of T cells in localized non-small cell lung cancer. Sequencing was performed with immunoSEQ multiplex PCR; in TCRdb, only in-frame clones are kept and a portion is missing. The table records tens of thousands of clones, about nine tenths of them present only once. This specimen was peripheral blood, taken before any cancer treatment. All receptors come from a man between 40 and 69 years old with stage I squamous cell lung carcinoma. The CDR3 runs from the conserved cysteine through the conserved F or W. The order of the fields is V gene, D gene, CDR3 protein. D genes are given only for firm matches.

TRBV2,.,CASSPWGDNYGYTF
TRBV27,TRBD2,CASSYKPLYLAGGRETQYF
TRBV27,TRBD1,CASSLSAGDSTRGTQYF
TRBV7-9,TRBD1,CASRYTGGPDTQYF
TRBV5-1,.,CASSSRLSQGTDTQYF
TRBV11-3,.,CASSLGGKDEQYF
TRBV11-2,.,CASSLEQALYNSPLHF
TRBV4-1,.,CASSLGSNTEAFF
TRBV11-2,.,CASSLVPDSKVRAFF
TRBV7-9,.,CASSFSKGGTQPQHF
TRBV19,TRBD1,CASSPIDRVYGYTF
TRBV7-9,TRBD1,CASSPRQGAGEQFF
TRBV10-3,TRBD1,CAIRGDSHQWYGYTF
TRBV19,TRBD1,CASSMTGGSADTQYF
TRBV2,.,CASRGQGATEAFF
TRBV6-6,.,CASSSGLNYGYTF
TRBV29-1,.,CSVEMNTRSTDTQYF
TRBV7-3,.,CASSLGGPNTEAFF
TRBV15,.,CATSRDKGLNQPQHF
TRBV10-3,TRBD1,CAIKGQGNSPLHF
TRBV10-3,.,CAISGGQIGYEQYF
TRBV6-5,.,CASTSAGRANEKLFF
TRBV9,TRBD1,CASSVRDRDSGEQYF
TRBV7-6,TRBD2,CASSTSGAVYNEQFF
TRBV4-2,.,CASSQESSGNTIYF
TRBV7-9,TRBD1,CASSYTQGEKNTIYF
TRBV9,.,CASSSRFFSGANVLTF
TRBV19,TRBD1,CASSMDRDQPQHF
TRBV19,.,CASSIDGTQETQYF
TRBV28,.,CASSRRPGELFF
TRBV2,.,CASSDLQGYTEAFF
TRBV9,TRBD2,CASSARTSGRETQYF
TRBV7-9,.,CASSLARGVGTEAFF
TRBV11-2,.,CASSLRLVNTEAFF
TRBV7-2,TRBD1,CASSLAVRTLRDRALSPLHF
TRBV7-2,.,CASSRQRKQETQYF
TRBV10-3,.,CAISPASGELFF
TRBV5-1,.,CASSILGTANEKLFF
TRBV30,.,CAWSVWGSSYNEQFF
TRBV4-2,TRBD2,CASSPLAGDTDTQYF